One and the same sample provided the 24 T cell receptor beta chains below, sequenced in a study of shared T cell receptors in the human thymus. TCRdb's table, derived via immunoSEQ multiplex PCR, lists solely in-frame clones and lacks some. The table lists roughly 560,000 clones, 70% to 80% of them singletons, with more than 0.01% in the top ten. These data were likewise used in another study, on human thymus T cells.

The sequenced sample consisted of thymocytes. These receptors all come from a boy under two years old with a congenital heart defect.

This clone was detected only once. The rearrangement joins TRBV4-3 to TRBJ2-7; 12 bases map to TRBD2. There are 16 residues in the CDR3. V trimming: 3 bases; J trimming: 7 bases; junction bases outside the gene matches: 10. Germline V CDR1 and CDR2: LGHNA, YSLEER. DNA for the CDR3: TGCGCCAGCAGCCAGCCCGGACTAGCGGGGACGGGGGAGCAGTACTTC. The encoded protein is CASSQPGLAGTGEQYF.

J is TRBJ2-7 and V is TRBV7-2; 8 bases align to TRBD1. After removal of 6 bases from V and 0 bases from J, the junction contained 10 bases not matched to a gene. The CDR3 has 16 residues. Germline loops: CDR1 SGHTA, CDR2 FQGNSA. The DNA for the CDR3 is TGTGCCAGCAGATCCACCAGGGGGCAGCGCTCCTACGAGCAGTACTTC. Its protein product is CASRSTRGQRSYEQYF.

The chain joins TRBV14 to TRBJ2-5; D unclear. CDR3 length equals 14 residues. Germline values: CDR1 SGHDN, CDR2 FVKESK. V was trimmed by 0 bases and J by 5 bases, leaving 10 bases between them. The CDR3 nucleotides are TGTGCCAGCAGCCAAGAAGACCACGGGGAGACCCAGTACTTC. Translation: CASSQEDHGETQYF.

CDR3 sequence: CASSQGGNTDTQYF. For the CDR3, the DNA is TGCGCCAGCAGCCAAGGCGGGAATACAGATACGCAGTATTTT. V usage is TRBV4-1 and J usage is TRBJ2-3; tentatively, D is TRBD2 (6 bases). Germline CDR1 reads MGHRA; CDR2 reads YSYEKL. The V and J ends lost 1 base and 3 bases respectively, with 8 bases between them. There are 14 residues in the CDR3.

This chain uses TRBV4-2 with TRBJ2-5; 13 bases are a match to TRBD2. Losses at the gene ends were 0 bases for V and 4 bases for J; bases not matched to a gene: 8. Germline V gene lookup returns CDR1 LGHNA and CDR2 YNFKEQ. The CDR3 is 18 amino acids. The CDR3 protein is CASSQDGRGLAGPETQYF. CDR3 coding DNA: TGTGCCAGCAGCCAAGATGGGCGGGGACTAGCGGGACCAGAGACCCAGTACTTC.

This rearrangement joins TRBV14 to TRBJ2-1, with TRBD2 identical over 10 bases. The J segment lost 7 bases and the V segment lost 4 bases, leaving 19 bases of the junction unmatched. CDR1 is SGHDN, CDR2 FVKESK, per germline. The CDR3 loop spans 19 amino acids. The CDR3 DNA reads as TGTGCCAGCAGCCCAAGGATGGCGGCTAGCGGGAGTCATGTGAATGAGCAGTTCTTC. It yields the protein CASSPRMAASGSHVNEQFF. Supplemented by reference TRBV14 and TRBJ2-1, the full variable domain reads EAGVTQFPSHSVIEKGQTVTLRCDPISGHDNLYWYRRVMGKEIKFLLHFVKESKQDESGMPNNRFLAERTGGTYSTLKVQPAELEDSGVYFCASSPRMAASGSHVNEQFFGPGTRLTVL.

The V call is TRBV4-3, the J call TRBJ2-4, with D possibly matching TRBD2 (5 bases). V was pared by 1 base and J by 9 bases, with 19 bases between. CDR3 length equals 16 residues. The germline V gene encodes CDR1 LGHNA and CDR2 YSLEER. CDR3 region: CASSQATGSLATIQYF. The CDR3 DNA reads TGCGCCAGCAGCCAAGCCACGGGATCCCTAGCAACCATTCAGTACTTC.

This clone appeared once. The J gene is TRBJ2-4, the V gene TRBV2, with D perhaps TRBD2 (6 bases). Germline loops: CDR1 SNHLY, CDR2 FYNNEI. Trimming shortened V by 6 bases and J by 0 bases, and 12 bases separated the two germline ends. This CDR3 comprises 15 residues. The CDR3: CASRDPGGAKNIQYF. CDR3 in DNA: TGTGCCAGCAGGGACCCCGGGGGAGCCAAAAACATTCAGTACTTC.

This chain connects TRBV6-4 to TRBJ2-7, with 7 positions matching TRBD2. Germline CDR1 MRHNA, CDR2 SNTAGT. V gave up 7 bases and J gave up 0 bases; unmatched junction bases: 3. CDR3 length: 13 amino acids. CDR3 nucleotides: TGTGCCAGCAAAACTAGCGCCTCCTACGAGCAGTACTTC. This sequence encodes CASKTSASYEQYF.

J is TRBJ2-1 and V is TRBV4-2, with TRBD2 identical over 7 bases. Losses at the gene ends were 1 base for V and 1 base for J; bases not matched to a gene: 7. The CDR3 is 17 amino acids. The germline V gene encodes CDR1 LGHNA and CDR2 YNFKEQ. CDR3 in DNA: TGTGCCAGCAGCCAAGTTATCCGCGGGAGATCCTACAATGAGCAGTTCTTC. It translates to CASSQVIRGRSYNEQFF.

The V and J genes are TRBV14 and TRBJ1-1, with 7 bases matching TRBD1. The CDR3 has 14 residues. J lost 3 bases, V lost 4 bases, and 5 bases had no gene match. Germline assignment: CDR1 SGHDN and CDR2 FVKESK. This CDR3 is CASSPKGADTEAFF. DNA of the CDR3: TGTGCCAGCAGCCCTAAGGGGGCGGACACTGAAGCTTTCTTT.

The chain couples TRBV5-3 to TRBJ2-7, with 11 positions matching TRBD2. TRBV5-3 is an ORF, with its function uncertain. Trimming cost V 10 bases and J 1 base; bases outside gene matches: 19. This CDR3 comprises 18 residues. This CDR3 is CAPVFWLAGGPHSYEQYF. CDR3 DNA: TGTGCCCCTGTCTTTTGGCTAGCGGGAGGCCCTCATTCCTACGAGCAGTACTTC.

The gene calls are TRBV11-2 and TRBJ2-7; TRBD2 matches 10 bases. Per the germline V gene, CDR1 is SGHAT and CDR2 is FQNNGV. V gave up 1 base and J gave up 5 bases; unmatched junction bases: 8. The CDR3 length is 16 residues. The CDR3 region has the DNA TGTGCCAGCAGCTTAGTGGCTAGCGGGAGCCACGACGAGCAGTACTTC. It yields the protein CASSLVASGSHDEQYF. The whole variable domain, remainder taken from reference TRBV11-2 and TRBJ2-7, is EAGVAQSPRYKIIEKRQSVAFWCNPISGHATLYWYQQILGQGPKLLIQFQNNGVVDDSQLPKDRFSAERLKGVDSTLKIQPAKLEDSAVYLCASSLVASGSHDEQYFGPGTRLTVT.

The chain couples TRBV7-2 to TRBJ2-7; 8 nucleotides match TRBD2. The CDR3 runs to 14 residues. The germline gives CDR1 SGHTA, CDR2 FQGNSA. V lost 5 bases, J lost 4 bases, and 7 bases stayed unmatched. In nucleotides, the CDR3 is TGTGCCAGCAGCGCGCAGCGGGGGAAGTACGAGCAGTACTTC. Its translation: CASSAQRGKYEQYF.

This clone has a single count. This chain connects TRBV4-3 to TRBJ1-2; TRBD1 matches at 12 bases. This CDR3 has 17 amino acids. Germline CDR1 LGHNA, CDR2 YSLEER. Trimming cost V 0 bases and J 3 bases; bases outside gene matches: 5. CDR3 amino acids: CASSQDWDRGPHYGYTF. The CDR3 DNA sequence: TGCGCCAGCAGCCAAGATTGGGACAGGGGGCCTCACTATGGCTACACCTTC.

The chain links TRBV6-1 to TRBJ2-3, with D tentatively TRBD1 (6 bases). Between the trimmed V and J ends, which lost 2 bases and 0 bases, there was a span of 12 bases. The CDR3 is made up of 16 amino acids. CDR1 is MNHNS and CDR2 is SASEGT in the germline V gene. The CDR3 coding sequence is TGTGCCAGCAGTGAATCAGGGGTCCCTAGCACAGATACGCAGTATTTT. It is translated as CASSESGVPSTDTQYF.

The V call is TRBV5-6, the J call TRBJ2-7, with 9 bases fitting TRBD2. The germline V gene has CDR1 SGHDT and CDR2 YYEEEE. The CDR3 consists of 14 residues. J was trimmed by 2 bases and V by 4 bases; bases with no gene match: 4. CDR3: CASSGSGSPYEQYF. The CDR3 DNA reads as TGTGCCAGCAGCGGTAGCGGGAGCCCCTACGAGCAGTACTTC.

This chain's CDR3 is CASSQDPGGQETQYF. CDR3 nucleotide sequence: TGCGCCAGCAGCCAAGATCCGGGAGGGCAAGAGACCCAGTACTTC. The rearrangement uses TRBV4-3 and TRBJ2-5; 8 bases map to TRBD2. V was clipped by 0 bases and J by 2 bases; unmatched bases: 2. The length of the CDR3 is 15 residues. CDR1 is LGHNA and CDR2 is YSLEER in the germline V gene.

The chain employs TRBV6-5 and TRBJ1-5, with TRBD1 identical over 7 bases. The trim removed 5 bases at V and 4 bases at J, leaving 8 bases unmatched. From germline, CDR1 is MNHEY and CDR2 SVGAGI. The CDR3 runs 15 residues. The CDR3 DNA sequence: TGTGCCAGCAGTCCCAGGGGGGTATCGAATCAGCCCCAGCATTTT. Translated, it gives CASSPRGVSNQPQHF.

This chain links TRBV11-2 with TRBJ1-2, with D possibly being TRBD1 (6 bases). This CDR3 is 17 amino acids long. CDR1 and CDR2 (germline): SGHAT, FQNNGV. Deletions cut 1 base from V and 4 bases from J, with 19 bases between. The CDR3 region has the DNA TGTGCCAGCAGCTTAGTAACCTTAGAGGGGGAGGGCTATGGCTACACCTTC. Its translation is CASSLVTLEGEGYGYTF.

The J gene is TRBJ1-5, the V gene TRBV2, with D hard to call. Trimming shortened V by 2 bases and J by 1 base, and 9 bases separated the two germline ends. The germline CDR1 and CDR2 sequences are SNHLY and FYNNEI. This CDR3 comprises 15 residues. The CDR3 nucleotides read TGTGCCAGCAGTGAAACGGCTAGGAGCAATCAGCCCCAGCATTTT. Protein product: CASSETARSNQPQHF.

The chain combines TRBV28 with TRBJ1-1, with TRBD1 as a possible D gene (5 bases). The CDR3 consists of 13 residues. Germline V gives CDR1 MDHEN, CDR2 SYDVKM. V lost 7 bases to trimming and J lost 4 bases, with 13 bases between them. CDR3 DNA: TGTGCCAGCAAAGGGGCTTGGAGCACTGAAGCTTTCTTT. As protein: CASKGAWSTEAFF.

The chain employs TRBV27 and TRBJ1-2; TRBD1 aligns across 10 bases. V shed 8 bases, J shed 2 bases, and the junction held 14 bases outside the gene matches. Germline assignment: CDR1 MNHEY and CDR2 SMNVEV (reference sequence). The CDR3 contains 17 residues. The DNA for the CDR3 is TGTGCCAGCCGGAGGGGGGACAGGGGCGACGTAAACTATGGCTACACCTTC. The encoded protein is CASRRGDRGDVNYGYTF.

The J gene is TRBJ1-2, the V gene TRBV6-1; D unclear. Germline loops: CDR1 MNHNS, CDR2 SASEGT. The CDR3 has 15 amino acids. Trimming took off 5 bases at V and 3 bases at J, with 16 bases between the two ends. CDR3 sequence (DNA): TGTGCCAGCAGTCTGCCCTCGGGAGATTACTATGGCTACACCTTC. This gives the protein CASSLPSGDYYGYTF.